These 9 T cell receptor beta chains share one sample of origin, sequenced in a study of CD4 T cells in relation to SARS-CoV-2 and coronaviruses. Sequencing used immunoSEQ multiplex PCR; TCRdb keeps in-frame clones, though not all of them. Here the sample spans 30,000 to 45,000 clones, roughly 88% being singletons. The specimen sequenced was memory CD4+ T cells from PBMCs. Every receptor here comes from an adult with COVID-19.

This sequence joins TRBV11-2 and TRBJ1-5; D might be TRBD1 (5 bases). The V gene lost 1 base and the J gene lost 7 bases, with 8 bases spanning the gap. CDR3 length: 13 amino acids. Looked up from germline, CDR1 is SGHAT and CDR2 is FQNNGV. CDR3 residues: CASSLGEGQPQHF. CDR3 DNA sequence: TGTGCCAGCAGCTTAGGAGAGGGGCAGCCCCAGCATTTT.

The CDR3 reads CASTRGQGYEQYF. CDR3 bases: TGTGCCAGCACTCGGGGGCAGGGGTACGAGCAGTACTTC. V usage is TRBV12-3 or TRBV12-4 and J usage is TRBJ2-7; D is perhaps TRBD1 or TRBD2 (6 bases each). Trimming removed 7 bases from V and 4 bases from J, with 14 bases in between. The CDR3 consists of 13 residues.

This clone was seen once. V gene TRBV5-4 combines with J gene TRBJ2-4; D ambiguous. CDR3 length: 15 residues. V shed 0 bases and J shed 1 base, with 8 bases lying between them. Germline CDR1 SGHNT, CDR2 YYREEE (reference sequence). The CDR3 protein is CASSLEGWAKNIQYF. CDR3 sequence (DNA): TGTGCCAGCAGCTTGGAAGGGTGGGCCAAAAACATTCAGTACTTC.

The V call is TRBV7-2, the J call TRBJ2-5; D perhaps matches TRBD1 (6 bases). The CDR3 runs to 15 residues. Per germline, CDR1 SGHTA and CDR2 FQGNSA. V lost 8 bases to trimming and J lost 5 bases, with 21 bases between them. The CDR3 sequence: CASGPDSRTSETQYF. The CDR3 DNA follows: TGTGCCAGCGGCCCGGACAGTCGGACTTCGGAGACCCAGTACTTC.

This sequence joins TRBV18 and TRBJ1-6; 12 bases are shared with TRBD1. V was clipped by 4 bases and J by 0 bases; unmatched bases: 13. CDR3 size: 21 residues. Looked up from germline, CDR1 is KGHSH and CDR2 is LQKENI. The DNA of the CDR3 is TGTGCCAGCTCACGGAAAGAGACGGGACAGGGGGCGAGCTCCTATAATTCACCCCTCCACTTT. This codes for CASSRKETGQGASSYNSPLHF.

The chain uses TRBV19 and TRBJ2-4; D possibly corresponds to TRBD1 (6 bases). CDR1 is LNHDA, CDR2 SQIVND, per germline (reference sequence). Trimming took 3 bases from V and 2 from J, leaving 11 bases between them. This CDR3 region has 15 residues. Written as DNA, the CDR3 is TGTGCCAGTAGTATTCCAGGGGATCCCAAAAACATTCAGTACTTC. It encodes CASSIPGDPKNIQYF.

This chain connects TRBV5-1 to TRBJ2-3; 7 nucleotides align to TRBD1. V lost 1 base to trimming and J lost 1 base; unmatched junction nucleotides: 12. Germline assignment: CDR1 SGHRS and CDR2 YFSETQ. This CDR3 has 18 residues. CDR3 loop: CASSLWPGGVEGTDTQYF. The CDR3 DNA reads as TGCGCCAGCAGCTTGTGGCCAGGGGGAGTTGAAGGCACAGATACGCAGTATTTT.

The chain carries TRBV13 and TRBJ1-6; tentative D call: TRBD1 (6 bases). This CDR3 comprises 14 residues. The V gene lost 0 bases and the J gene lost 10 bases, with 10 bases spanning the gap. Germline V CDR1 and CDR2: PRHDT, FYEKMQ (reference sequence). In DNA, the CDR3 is TGTGCCAGCAGCTTAGGACAGGGAACCTCACCCCTCCACTTT. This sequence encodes CASSLGQGTSPLHF.

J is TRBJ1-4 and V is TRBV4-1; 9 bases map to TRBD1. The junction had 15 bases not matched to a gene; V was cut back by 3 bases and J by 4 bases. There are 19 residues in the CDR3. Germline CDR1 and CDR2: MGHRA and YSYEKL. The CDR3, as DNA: TGCGCCAGCAGCCAGGACGGGACAGGGACGGTGCCTTATAATGAAAAACTGTTTTTT. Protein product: CASSQDGTGTVPYNEKLFF.